The clone carrying this T cell receptor beta chain was counted a single time. Original processing notes: Estimates of nucleated cell counts were drawn from the amplification of reference gene primers. TCRdb keeps only in-frame clones here, not all; method: immunoSEQ multiplex PCR. That table is the source of V, J and clone size, and D and trimming were worked out from the DNA. The table includes tens of thousands of clones, 70% to 90% detected once. Germline V gene lookup returns CDR1 KGHSH and CDR2 LQKENI. This CDR3 is 12 amino acids long. V lost 6 bases, J lost 5 bases, and 10 bases lay in between. This sample is part of a study of blood T cell repertoires in COVID-19. Study summary: The United States, Italy and Spain were the sources of the acute and convalescent COVID-19 samples. PBMCs, B-cell-depleted T cells, or T cells were the source of the cDNA or gDNA that made up the material.

The gene calls are TRBV18 and TRBJ1-1; no clear D. This receptor was obtained from a man aged 80 or over with active or convalescent COVID-19. Source material: peripheral blood. CDR3 sequence (DNA): TGTGCCAGCTCCCCCATCGGGACTGAAGCTTTCTTT. This encodes CASSPIGTEAFF.